This entry lists 16 T cell receptor beta chains sequenced from one sample in a study of blood T cell repertoires in COVID-19. The assay was immunoSEQ multiplex PCR, and TCRdb's table has in-frame clones only and misses some. This sample carries about 170,000 clones, around 90% of them seen once, and the ten largest clones take around 2%. Material: peripheral blood. Receptors originate from a middle-aged man who had recovered from COVID-19.

This chain uses TRBV6-6 with TRBJ1-1; D remains ambiguous. The ends were cut back, 3 bases at V and 0 bases at J, with 5 bases in the middle. From germline, CDR1 is MNHNY and CDR2 SVGAGI (reference sequence). This CDR3 is 13 amino acids long. CDR3 nucleotide sequence: TGTGCCAGCAGTTATCCCATGAACACTGAAGCTTTCTTT. This translates into CASSYPMNTEAFF.

The chain has TRBV30 and TRBJ1-4; the D gene is possibly TRBD1 (5 bases). CDR1 is GTSNPN, CDR2 SVGIG, per germline (reference sequence). V was shortened by 6 bases and J by 4 bases, with 21 bases between the two germline ends. CDR3 length: 16 residues. This CDR3 reads CACNPAEDKLNEKLFF. For the CDR3, the DNA is TGTGCCTGCAATCCCGCCGAGGACAAACTTAATGAAAAACTGTTTTTT.

V gene TRBV5-6 combines with J gene TRBJ2-2; 9 bases map to TRBD1. The V and J ends lost 4 bases and 2 bases, in that order; junction bases with no gene match: 6. Germline V gives CDR1 SGHDT, CDR2 YYEEEE. The CDR3 has 16 residues. The CDR3 region has the DNA TGTGCCAGCAGCCGCGACAGGGGGGGAAACACCGGGGAGCTGTTTTTT. This translates into CASSRDRGGNTGELFF.

The chain joins TRBV10-2 to TRBJ2-1; TRBD2 agrees at 8 bases. The CDR3 sequence is 14 residues long. Germline V lookup: CDR1 WSHSY, CDR2 SAAADI. V gave up 7 bases and J gave up 5 bases; unmatched junction bases: 7. Here the CDR3 DNA reads TGCGCCAGCAACCCGGGAGGGTCTCACAATGAGCAGTTCTTC. It yields the protein CASNPGGSHNEQFF.

The chain joins TRBV5-5 to TRBJ2-1; 14 bases agree with TRBD2. The V gene's germline CDR1 is SGHKS and CDR2 YYEKEE (reference sequence). Trimming cost V 4 bases and J 0 bases; bases outside gene matches: 6. This CDR3 contains 18 residues. The CDR3 reads CASSTGLAGGSSYNEQFF. The CDR3 nucleotides are TGTGCCAGCAGCACCGGACTAGCGGGGGGCAGCTCCTACAATGAGCAGTTCTTC. Using reference TRBV5-5 and TRBJ2-1 for the parts outside the CDR3, the full variable domain is DAGVTQSPTHLIKTRGQQVTLRCSPISGHKSVSWYQQVLGQGPQFIFQYYEKEERGRGNFPDRFSARQFPNYSSELNVNALLLGDSALYLCASSTGLAGGSSYNEQFFGPGTRLTVL.

The chain employs TRBV7-2 and TRBJ1-1; no definite D call. The CDR3 length is 13 residues. Trimming left V 3 bases short and J 5 bases short, with 10 bases between. Germline CDR1 is SGHTA and CDR2 is FQGNSA. CDR3 sequence (DNA): TGTGCCAGCAGCTTTGTAGGAGATACTGAAGCTTTCTTT. It codes for CASSFVGDTEAFF.

The chain links TRBV9 to TRBJ1-1; D remains unclear. Germline V lookup: CDR1 SGDLS, CDR2 YYNGEE. This CDR3 comprises 13 residues. V was pared by 2 bases and J by 0 bases, with 5 bases between. The CDR3 coding sequence is TGTGCCAGCAGCGTTCTAGTGAACACTGAAGCTTTCTTT. Its protein is CASSVLVNTEAFF.

The chain has TRBV14 and TRBJ2-1; the match to TRBD1 covers 7 bases. V dropped 8 bases and J dropped 2; count of bases not matched to a gene: 3. Germline V CDR1 and CDR2: SGHDN, FVKESK. The CDR3 is made up of 13 amino acids. As DNA, the CDR3 is TGTGCCAGCGGCGGACAGGCCTACAATGAGCAGTTCTTC. This gives the protein CASGGQAYNEQFF.

This chain joins TRBV25-1 and TRBJ2-6; TRBD2 might be the D (5 bases). Germline lookup yields CDR1 MGHDK and CDR2 SYGVNS. This CDR3 is 15 amino acids long. V was cut by 5 bases and J by 2 bases, with 10 bases left in between. In DNA form, the CDR3 reads TGTGCCAGCAGTCGGGGATTTGCTGGGGCCAACGTCCTGACTTTC. Its translation is CASSRGFAGANVLTF.

The genes are TRBV7-2 and TRBJ1-4; 9 bases are a match to TRBD1. Germline CDR1 is SGHTA and CDR2 is FQGNSA. The ends lost 1 base at V and 4 bases at J; junction bases unmatched: 1. The CDR3 sequence is 15 residues long. CDR3 coding DNA: TGTGCCAGCAGCTTAGGACAGGGGGATAATGAAAAACTGTTTTTT. Translating gives CASSLGQGDNEKLFF. The full variable domain, its missing parts supplied by reference TRBV7-2 and TRBJ1-4, is GAGVSQSPSNKVTEKGKDVELRCDPISGHTALYWYRQSLGQGLEFLIYFQGNSAPDKSGLPSDRFSAERTGGSVSTLTIQRTQQEDSAVYLCASSLGQGDNEKLFFGSGTQLSVL.

The rearrangement links TRBV2 to TRBJ1-2, with unresolved D. CDR3 length: 12 amino acids. V gave up 6 bases and J gave up 8 bases, with 13 bases separating them. Germline CDR1 is SNHLY and CDR2 is FYNNEI. CDR3 protein: CASRSDRGGYTF. The CDR3 coding sequence is TGTGCCAGCAGATCAGATAGAGGGGGCTACACCTTC.

This sequence joins TRBV6-5 and TRBJ1-1; 9 bases are a match to TRBD1. The junction had 4 bases not matched to a gene; V was cut back by 4 bases and J by 1 base. Germline-derived CDR1 and CDR2 are MNHEY and SVGAGI. The CDR3 sequence is 15 residues long. CDR3 nucleotide sequence: TGTGCCAGCAGTTTTGGGGACAGGGCGAACACTGAAGCTTTCTTT. As protein: CASSFGDRANTEAFF.

The chain combines TRBV2 with TRBJ2-2; D is possibly TRBD2 (5 bases). CDR3 length: 13 residues. Germline loops: CDR1 SNHLY, CDR2 FYNNEI. Deletions cut 8 bases from V and 7 bases from J, with 14 bases between. The CDR3 DNA sequence: TGTGCCAGCGGATGGACTTTGGGCGGGGAGCTGTTTTTT. Its translation is CASGWTLGGELFF.

The rearrangement joins TRBV7-2 to TRBJ1-5; 7 bases are a match to TRBD1. The V gene end was trimmed by 4 bases and the J gene end by 2 bases; junction bases not matched to a gene: 11. Germline CDR1 and CDR2: SGHTA and FQGNSA. The CDR3 consists of 17 residues. The CDR3 region is CASSWALQGYGNQPQHF. As DNA, the CDR3 is TGTGCCAGCAGCTGGGCACTACAGGGGTATGGCAATCAGCCCCAGCATTTT.

V usage is TRBV29-1 and J usage is TRBJ2-1; 13 positions match TRBD2. From germline, CDR1 is SQVTM and CDR2 ANQGSEA. This CDR3 spans 14 amino acids. V was clipped by 6 bases and J by 12 bases; unmatched bases: 11. CDR3 sequence (DNA): TGCAGCGTGCGGACTAGCGGGAGAAAGGTTGGGCAGTTCTTC. Its protein product is CSVRTSGRKVGQFF.

For the CDR3, the DNA is TGTGCCAGCAGCTTGGGATCGGGAACCTCTGGAAACACCATATATTTT. Residues: CASSLGSGTSGNTIYF. The chain combines TRBV5-4 with TRBJ1-3; D not certain. The ends were cut back, 0 bases at V and 0 bases at J, with 10 bases in the middle. The CDR3 consists of 16 residues. CDR1 and CDR2 (germline): SGHNT, YYREEE (reference sequence).